The TCR beta chain described here comes from a study of T cells in Graves' hyperthyroidism and ophthalmopathy (dated by TCRdb to between 2018 and 2021). Study-level background: Peripheral blood samples were taken at the time of initial diagnosis, prior to any treatment. A discovery cohort of fewer than 110 patients, approximately 45 with Graves' ophthalmopathy and roughly 59 with stable Graves' hyperthyroidism, was used to find distinguishing TCR V-J signatures. Prospective prediction of ophthalmopathy was tested in an independent validation cohort of approximately 19 hyperthyroidism patients and 15 to 17 patients who later progressed to ophthalmopathy. The 100 discovery patients were randomly split 7:3 into training and test sets. In addition, the study compared T-cell repertoires in thyroid tissue and in blood from six Graves' hyperthyroidism patients. After sampling, hyperthyroidism patients received methimazole starting at 30 mg daily, and ophthalmopathy patients received high-dose intravenous methylprednisolone. TCR Vbeta CDR3 sequencing of approximately 140 peripheral blood samples (under 45 ophthalmopathy, roughly 74 hyperthyroidism and roughly 17 progressor patients) is reported in the paper. The paper's findings and limits, for the study overall: Ophthalmopathy was separated from stable hyperthyroidism by a 13 V-J signature model, with around 90% sensitivity and about 81% specificity obtained in cross-validation and 80%/75% obtained in testing. During validation, the model predicted progression to ophthalmopathy a median of around 7 months ahead of onset, with roughly 65% sensitivity and 72.22% specificity. No statistical method was used to fix the sample size in advance, and group allocation was not hidden from the investigators. Most expanded thyroid clonotypes (frequency above 0.001) were also found in blood, which suggests that blood repertoires may mirror thyroid immune responses.

Amplification of TCR beta CDR3 regions was carried out from RNA transcripts. The first round of RT-PCR for the TCR CDR3 was performed with the HTBI primer set and the Qiagen OneStep RT-PCR kit. The libraries were constructed in a second round of multiplex PCR and then size-selected and purified. The libraries were sequenced on an Illumina HiSeq2000 using paired-end 100 bp reads. The study's processing was this. Raw data were processed with SOAPnuke, discarding reads with adapters, uncalled bases, mean Phred below 15, or no exact constant-primer or identifier match. High-quality paired reads were merged with COPE v1.2.5, and unique nucleotide sequences were defined as clonotypes. MiTCR v1.1 was used to align clonotypes to the IMGT TRBV, TRBD and TRBJ reference segments. Only V-J combinations with frequency above 0.0001, covering 99.2% of repertoires, were analysed. A TCS score was defined as the ratio of F50 (clonal expansion) to E x V (chaos), with BLOSUM62-based TCRdist applied between CDR3 peptides within each V-J. Welch's t-statistics and random forest reduced fewer than 600 V-J features to 10 to 15, which were used in a naive Bayes classifier (R e1071). The raw public reads went through TCRdb reprocessing: fastp at Q25, MiXCR clone calling, in-frame beta chains kept. For every CDR3 protein sequence, its rows merge into one entry that carries the most common genes and DNA. The V and J calls here are based on TCRdb, not the publication. The sample records about 360,000 distinct CDR3 sequences, about 13% of which are singletons. 9.2% of the sample goes to the ten largest clones.

The CDR3 spans 15 residues, from the cysteine through the phenylalanine. The kept DNA is CDR3 alone, 45 bases in frame from the first base. The V and J ends are trimmed by 0 bases and 10 bases, leaving 14 bases between them. CDR1 and CDR2 are read off the germline V gene as SGDLS and YYNGEE. As for this clonotype: The antigen it recognizes is unknown. Base qualities were left out, and no much larger clone turns up one base away.

Stable Graves' hyperthyroidism was defined as no progression to ophthalmopathy during 18 months of follow-up. Hyperthyroidism patients were newly diagnosed, had a disease duration of under 2 months, and were aged 18 to 65 years. The study excluded patients with uncontrolled infections, other autoimmune diseases, pregnancy or lactation. Diagnoses were based on clinical symptoms, serum thyroxine and TRAb, thyroid ultrasound and orbital computed tomography. PBMCs were isolated from more than 9 ml of fresh peripheral blood by Ficoll-Paque density gradient centrifugation. Total RNA was extracted with Trizol reagent, and quality was checked on an Agilent 2100 Bioanalyzer.

The sample taken for sequencing was blood. The receptor was derived from a woman younger than 30 with Graves' hyperthyroidism. The chain was built from TRBV9 and TRBJ1-6, and TRBD1 may be the D gene, going by 6 matching bases. The CDR3 protein is CASSVEGGAGSPLHF. The DNA sequence is TGTGCCAGCAGCGTAGAAGGGGGTGCGGGGTCACCCCTCCACTTT.